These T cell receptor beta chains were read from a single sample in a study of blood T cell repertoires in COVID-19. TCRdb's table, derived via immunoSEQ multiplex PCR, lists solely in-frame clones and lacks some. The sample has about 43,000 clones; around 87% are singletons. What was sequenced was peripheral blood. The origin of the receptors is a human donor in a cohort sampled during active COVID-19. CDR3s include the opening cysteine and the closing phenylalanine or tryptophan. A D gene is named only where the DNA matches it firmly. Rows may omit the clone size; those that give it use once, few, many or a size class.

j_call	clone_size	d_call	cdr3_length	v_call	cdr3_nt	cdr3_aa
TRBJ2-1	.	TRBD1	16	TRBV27	TGTGCCAGCATGAGGCGGGGACAGGGGGCTGGTAATGAGCAGTTCTTC	CASMRRGQGAGNEQFF
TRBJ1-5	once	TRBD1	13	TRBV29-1	TGCAGCGTTGGAGACAGGGGGCGTCAGCCCCAGCATTTT	CSVGDRGRQPQHF
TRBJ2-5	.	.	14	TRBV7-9	TGTGCCAGCAGCTTACTGGGGGGGCGAGAGACCCAGTACTTC	CASSLLGGRETQYF
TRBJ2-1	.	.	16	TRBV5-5	TGTGCCAGCAGCTCAAGGTTCCGGGACTCCTACAATGAGCAGTTCTTC	CASSSRFRDSYNEQFF
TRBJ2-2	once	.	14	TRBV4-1	TGCGCCAGCAGCCACGCCAGGGCAACCGGGGAGCTGTTTTTT	CASSHARATGELFF
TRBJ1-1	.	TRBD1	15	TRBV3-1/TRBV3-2	TGTGCCAGCAGCCCCGGGACAGGGTGGTACACTGAAGCTTTCTTT	CASSPGTGWYTEAFF
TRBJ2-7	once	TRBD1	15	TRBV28	TGTGCCAGCAGAAGTCCGGGACAGTCAACCTACGAGCAGTACTTC	CASRSPGQSTYEQYF
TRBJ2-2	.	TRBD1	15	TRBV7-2	TGTGCCAGCAGCCCTTGGGACAGTAACACCGGGGAGCTGTTTTTT	CASSPWDSNTGELFF
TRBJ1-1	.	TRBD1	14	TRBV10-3	TGTGCCATCAGAGGGGACAGGGGGTCAATTGAAGCTTTCTTT	CAIRGDRGSIEAFF
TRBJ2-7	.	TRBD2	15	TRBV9	TGTGCCAGCAGCGTAGAGTCTAGCGGGGACTACGAGCAGTACTTC	CASSVESSGDYEQYF
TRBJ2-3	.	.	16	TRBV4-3	TGCGCCAGCAGCCTCGGAAGGGGTCTGAGCACAGATACGCAGTATTTT	CASSLGRGLSTDTQYF
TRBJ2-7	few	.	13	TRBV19	TGTGCCAGTAGTATAGGCCCGACGGGGGAGCAGTACTTC	CASSIGPTGEQYF
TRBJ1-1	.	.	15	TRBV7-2	TGTGCCAGCAGACCCAAGGGGCGCCTGAACACTGAAGCTTTCTTT	CASRPKGRLNTEAFF
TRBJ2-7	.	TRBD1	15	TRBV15	TGTGCCACCAGCCTGACAGGGGATCGTACCTACGAGCAGTACTTC	CATSLTGDRTYEQYF
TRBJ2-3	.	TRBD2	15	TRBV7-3	TGTGCCAGCAGCCGGACTAGCGGGAGCGCAGATACGCAGTATTTT	CASSRTSGSADTQYF
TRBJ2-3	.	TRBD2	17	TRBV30	TGTGCCTGGAGTGTACGGGCACTAGCGGGGACCGCAGATACGCAGTATTTT	CAWSVRALAGTADTQYF
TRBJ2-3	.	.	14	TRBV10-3	TGTGCCATCACCGACAGAACTAGCACAGATACGCAGTATTTT	CAITDRTSTDTQYF
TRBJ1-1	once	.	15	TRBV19	TGTGCCAGTAGTCTTGGGTGGAGAAAGAACACTGAAGCTTTCTTT	CASSLGWRKNTEAFF
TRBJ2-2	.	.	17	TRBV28	TGTGCCAGCAGTTTTTCCCTGGGACTCTTGAACACCGGGGAGCTGTTTTTT	CASSFSLGLLNTGELFF
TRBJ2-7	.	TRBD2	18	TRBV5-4	TGTGCCAGCGCATATCTGGGACAGGGACTAGCGGGCTCCTACGAGCAGTACTTC	CASAYLGQGLAGSYEQYF
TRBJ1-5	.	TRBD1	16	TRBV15	TGTGCCACCAGCAGAGTAGGACAGGCGGGCAATCAGCCCCAGCATTTT	CATSRVGQAGNQPQHF
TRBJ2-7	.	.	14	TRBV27	TGTGCCAGCAGTTTAAGGGGGGGAAGCTACGAGCAGTACTTC	CASSLRGGSYEQYF
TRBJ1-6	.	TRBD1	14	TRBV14	TGTGCCAGCAGCTTCCGGACAGGGATGTCACCCCTCCACTTT	CASSFRTGMSPLHF
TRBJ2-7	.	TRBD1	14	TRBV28	TGTGCCAGCAGTTCACAGGGGTCTCTGGACGAGCAGTACTTC	CASSSQGSLDEQYF
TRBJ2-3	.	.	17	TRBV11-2	TGTGCCAGCAGCTCCCCCCGGGGGGCGGGAACCTTGGATACGCAGTATTTT	CASSSPRGAGTLDTQYF
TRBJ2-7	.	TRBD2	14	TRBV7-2	TGTGCCAGCAGGGCTAGCGGGAGTCCCAACGAGCAGTACTTC	CASRASGSPNEQYF
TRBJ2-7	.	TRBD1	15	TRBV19	TGTGCCAGTAGCCAAACCGGGACAGGGGTCTACGAGCAGTACTTC	CASSQTGTGVYEQYF
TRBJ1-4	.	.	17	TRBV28	TGTGCCAGCAGTTATCTCAGGGCTCGTGGAACTAATGAAAAACTGTTTTTT	CASSYLRARGTNEKLFF
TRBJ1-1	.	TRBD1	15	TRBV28	TGTGCCAGCAGTTTATTTCTGACAGGGGGCACTGAAGCTTTCTTT	CASSLFLTGGTEAFF
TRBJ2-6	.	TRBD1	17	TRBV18	TGTGCCAGCTCACCCACAGGGGCCAACTCTGGGGCCAACGTCCTGACTTTC	CASSPTGANSGANVLTF
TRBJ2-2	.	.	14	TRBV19	TGTGCCAGTAGCCAATCGCGAGGTTCCGGGGAGCTGTTTTTT	CASSQSRGSGELFF
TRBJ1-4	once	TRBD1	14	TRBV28	TGTGCCAGCAGTTCGACAGGGGGCAGGGAAAAACTGTTTTTT	CASSSTGGREKLFF
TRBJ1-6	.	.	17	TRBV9	TGTGCCAGCAGCCCCATCGGGAGGGTCACCTATAATTCACCCCTCCACTTT	CASSPIGRVTYNSPLHF
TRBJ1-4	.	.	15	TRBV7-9	TGTGCCAGCAGCCCGAAAGGGGGACAAAGTGAAAAACTGTTTTTT	CASSPKGGQSEKLFF
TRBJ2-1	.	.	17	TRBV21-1	TGTGCCAGCCTGGGTCTAGCGGGAAACCGCTCCTACAATGAGCAGTTCTTC	CASLGLAGNRSYNEQFF
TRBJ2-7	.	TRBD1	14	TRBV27	TGTGCCACCAGGGCGAGGCAGGGGGCCTACGAGCAGTACTTC	CATRARQGAYEQYF